This T cell receptor (beta chain) was sequenced for a study of metastatic and nonmetastatic thyroid tumors. In this sample, this clone is medium-sized. Per germline, CDR1 LNHDA and CDR2 SQIVND (reference sequence). This CDR3 is 15 amino acids long. Trimming cost V 3 bases and J 2 bases; bases outside gene matches: 4. The authors' processing: Built for papillary thyroid cancer, a distant-metastasis classifier drew on CDR3 differences across clinicopathological groups. TCRdb redid the clone calls on the PCR reads using MiXCR. The V and J calls were not made by the authors but by TCRdb's processing. The data hold approximately 17,000 clones, with roughly 27% observed a single time. Each patient went into thyroid surgery without having received any treatment.

This receptor was taken from a female donor with papillary thyroid cancer or a benign thyroid nodule (not recorded which). Some clones in this sample may be carry-over from other donors' samples. The material sequenced was adjacent normal tissue. The chain recombines TRBV19 with TRBJ2-1, with 7 nucleotides matching TRBD1. The CDR3 nucleotides read TGTGCCAGTAGTATTCCGGGACAGACCTACAATGAGCAGTTCTTC. Its protein product is CASSIPGQTYNEQFF. Supplemented by reference TRBV19 and TRBJ2-1, the full variable domain reads DGGITQSPKYLFRKEGQNVTLSCEQNLNHDAMYWYRQDPGQGLRLIYYSQIVNDFQKGDIAEGYSVSREKKESFPLTVTSAQKNPTAFYLCASSIPGQTYNEQFFGPGTRLTVL.